This record looks at one TCR beta chain sequence and its context. Its antigen is not known. The germline V gene has CDR1 SNHLY and CDR2 FYNNEI. This CDR3 region has 16 residues. The ends lost 7 bases at V and 5 bases at J; junction bases unmatched: 13. The study ran the assay at deep level. The repertoire was sequenced with immunoSEQ multiplex PCR; TCRdb's copy has only in-frame clones and lacks some. The sample contains about 2.3 million clones, around 90% of which appear only once. These data are taken from a study of shared clonotypes between healthy human individuals. Across the study: Per donor, three plates held CD4 naive cells, three held CD4 memory, two held CD8 naive and one held CD8 memory.

Study-wide points: Expectations were that clonotype sharing among donors would be affected by sequencing depth.

The sequencing input was naive CD4+ T cells from PBMCs. As to subset: CD45RA+ positively selected. This sequence was found in a man between 18 and 29 years old in good health. Some clones in this sample may be carry-over from other donors' samples. The chain is built from TRBV2 and TRBJ2-2; 7 bases are a match to TRBD2. This chain's CDR3 is CASTLFRGGSTGELFF. For the CDR3, the DNA is TGTGCCAGCACCCTGTTTAGGGGCGGGAGTACCGGGGAGCTGTTTTTT.